The entry below describes one T cell receptor beta chain. A read error may explain this, as a much larger clone is one base away. Breast cancer patients provided tissue from their axillary draining lymph nodes. One entry per CDR3 protein, called by TCRdb with MiXCR from the multiplex PCR reads. The sample holds around 130,000 distinct CDR3 sequences; around 20% are singletons and the top ten take roughly 2%. These data originate in a study of breast tumors, draining lymph nodes, adjacent tissues. Germline CDR1 reads SNHLY; CDR2 reads FYNNEI. This CDR3 contains 14 residues. V shed 3 bases and J shed 10 bases, with 16 bases lying between them.

The source material was axillary lymph node tissue. This chain links TRBV2 with TRBJ1-5; D perhaps matches TRBD1 (6 bases). This TCR was sampled from a female donor with breast cancer. Some clones in this sample may be carry-over from other donors' samples. CDR3 sequence: CASSDRQDRGPQHF. Here the CDR3 DNA reads TGTGCCAGCAGTGACCGACAGGATCGGGGACCCCAGCATTTT.